This T cell receptor (beta chain) was profiled in a study of T cell changes during pregnancy in multiple sclerosis. Germline V lookup: CDR1 MDHEN, CDR2 SYDVKM. Trimming pared 6 bases from V and 6 bases from J, leaving 15 bases between. This CDR3 has 14 amino acids. Assay used: immunoSEQ multiplex PCR; TCRdb lists only in-frame clones, some missing. The sample has about 98,000 clones; about 90% are singletons. A word on this clone: Other DNA sequences in this sample translate to the same CDR3.

This chain joins TRBV28 and TRBJ1-5; possible D gene TRBD1, 5 bases. This clonotype originated in a female donor in good health, enrolled as a control in a pregnancy study. This sample comprised peripheral blood, obtained after pregnancy. The CDR3, as DNA: TGTGCCAGCAGGGGTGGAGGGGAAGGTCAGCCCCAGCATTTT. It codes for CASRGGGEGQPQHF.